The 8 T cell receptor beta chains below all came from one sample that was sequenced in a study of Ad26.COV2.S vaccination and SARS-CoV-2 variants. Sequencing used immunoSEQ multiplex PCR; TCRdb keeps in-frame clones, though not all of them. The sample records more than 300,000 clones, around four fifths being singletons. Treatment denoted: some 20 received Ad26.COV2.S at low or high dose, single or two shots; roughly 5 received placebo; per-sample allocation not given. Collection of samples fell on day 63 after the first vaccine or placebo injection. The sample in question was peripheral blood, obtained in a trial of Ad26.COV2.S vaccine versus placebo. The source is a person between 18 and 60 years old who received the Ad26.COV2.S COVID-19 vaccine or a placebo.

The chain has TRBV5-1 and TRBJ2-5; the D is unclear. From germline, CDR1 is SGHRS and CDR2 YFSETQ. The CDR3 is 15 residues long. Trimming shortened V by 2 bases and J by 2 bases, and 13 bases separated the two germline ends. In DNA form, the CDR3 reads TGCGCCAGCAGCTTTATCCAGGCCCAACAAGAGACCCAGTACTTC. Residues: CASSFIQAQQETQYF.

This CDR3 is CASSAGTESPLHF. The DNA of the CDR3 is TGTGCCAGTTCGGCAGGGACAGAATCACCCCTCCACTTT. V is TRBV9 and J is TRBJ1-6, with TRBD1 matching 7 bases. The CDR3 is made up of 13 amino acids. Per germline, CDR1 SGDLS and CDR2 YYNGEE. Losses at the gene ends were 8 bases for V and 10 bases for J; bases not matched to a gene: 9.

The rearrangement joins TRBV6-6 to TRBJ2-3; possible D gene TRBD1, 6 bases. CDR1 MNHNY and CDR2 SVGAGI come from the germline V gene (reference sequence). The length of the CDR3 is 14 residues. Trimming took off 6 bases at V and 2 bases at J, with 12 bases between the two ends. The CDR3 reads CASRRDTSTDTQYF. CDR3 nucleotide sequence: TGTGCCAGCAGGAGGGACACATCCACAGATACGCAGTATTTT.

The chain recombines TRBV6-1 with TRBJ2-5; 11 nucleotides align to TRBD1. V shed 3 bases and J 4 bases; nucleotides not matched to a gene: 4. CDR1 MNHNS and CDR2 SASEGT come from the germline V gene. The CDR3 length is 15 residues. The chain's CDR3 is CASSDGTGGGETQYF. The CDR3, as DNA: TGTGCCAGCAGTGACGGGACAGGGGGAGGAGAGACCCAGTACTTC.

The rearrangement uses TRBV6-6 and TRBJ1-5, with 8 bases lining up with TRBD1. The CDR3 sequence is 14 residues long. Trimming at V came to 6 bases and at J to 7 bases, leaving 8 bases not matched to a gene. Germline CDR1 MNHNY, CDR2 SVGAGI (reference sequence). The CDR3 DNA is TGTGCCAGCAGCCTTGGACAGGGAGGCCAGCCCCAGCATTTT. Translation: CASSLGQGGQPQHF.

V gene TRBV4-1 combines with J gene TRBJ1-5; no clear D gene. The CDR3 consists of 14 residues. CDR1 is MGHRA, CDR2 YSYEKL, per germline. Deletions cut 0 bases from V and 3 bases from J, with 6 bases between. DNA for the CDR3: TGCGCCAGCAGCCAAGATTGGGACAATCAGCCCCAGCATTTT. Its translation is CASSQDWDNQPQHF.

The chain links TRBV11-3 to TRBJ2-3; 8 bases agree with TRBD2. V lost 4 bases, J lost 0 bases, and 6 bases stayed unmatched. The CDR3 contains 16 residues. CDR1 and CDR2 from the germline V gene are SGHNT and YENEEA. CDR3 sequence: CASSSFSGVSTDTQYF. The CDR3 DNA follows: TGTGCCAGCAGCTCCTTTAGCGGGGTGAGCACAGATACGCAGTATTTT.

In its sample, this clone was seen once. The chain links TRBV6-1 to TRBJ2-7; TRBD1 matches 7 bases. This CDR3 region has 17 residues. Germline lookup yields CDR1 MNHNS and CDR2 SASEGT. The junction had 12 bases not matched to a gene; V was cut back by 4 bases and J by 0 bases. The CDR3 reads CASSGNPQGFSSYEQYF. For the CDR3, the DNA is TGTGCCAGCAGTGGTAACCCACAGGGGTTTAGCTCCTACGAGCAGTACTTC.